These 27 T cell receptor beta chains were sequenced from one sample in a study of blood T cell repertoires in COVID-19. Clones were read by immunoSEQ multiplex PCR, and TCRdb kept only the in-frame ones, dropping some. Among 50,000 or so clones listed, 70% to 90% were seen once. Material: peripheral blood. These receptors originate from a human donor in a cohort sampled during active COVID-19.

CDR3 amino acids: CASSYQDSTKYF. The CDR3 nucleotides read TGTGCCAGCAGTTACCAGGACAGCACTAAGTACTTC. This chain connects TRBV6-2 or TRBV6-3 to TRBJ2-4; a possible D gene is TRBD1 (6 bases). V gave up 2 bases and J gave up 14 bases, with 13 bases separating them. The CDR3 consists of 12 residues. Per the germline V gene, CDR1 is MNHEY and CDR2 is SVGEGT.

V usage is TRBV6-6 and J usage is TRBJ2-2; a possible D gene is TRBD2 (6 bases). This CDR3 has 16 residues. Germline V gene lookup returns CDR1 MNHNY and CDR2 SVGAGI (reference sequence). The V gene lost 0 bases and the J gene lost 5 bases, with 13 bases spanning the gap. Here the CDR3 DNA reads TGTGCCAGCAGTTACTCGTCGGGAGTGGTAACCGGGGAGCTGTTTTTT. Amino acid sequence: CASSYSSGVVTGELFF.

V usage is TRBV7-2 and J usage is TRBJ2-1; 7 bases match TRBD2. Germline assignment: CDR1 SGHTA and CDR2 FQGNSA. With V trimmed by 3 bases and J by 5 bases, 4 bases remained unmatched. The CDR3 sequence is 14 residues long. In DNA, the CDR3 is TGTGCCAGCAGCTTCTCGCGGGAGAACAATGAGCAGTTCTTC. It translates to CASSFSRENNEQFF.

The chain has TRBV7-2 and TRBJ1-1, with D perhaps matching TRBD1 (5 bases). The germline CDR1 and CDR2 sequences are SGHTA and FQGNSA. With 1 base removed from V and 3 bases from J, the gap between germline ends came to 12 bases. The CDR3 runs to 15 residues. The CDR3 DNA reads TGTGCCAGCAGCTTAGAAAGCAGGGCGGACACTGAAGCTTTCTTT. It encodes CASSLESRADTEAFF.

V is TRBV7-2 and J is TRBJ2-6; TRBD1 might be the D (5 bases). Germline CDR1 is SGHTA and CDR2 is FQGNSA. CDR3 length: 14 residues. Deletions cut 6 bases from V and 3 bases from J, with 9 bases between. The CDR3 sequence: CASRTGGGANVLTF. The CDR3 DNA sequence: TGTGCCAGCAGAACAGGCGGTGGGGCCAACGTCCTGACTTTC.

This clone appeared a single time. The CDR3 DNA sequence: TGTGCCAGCACTGTACAGGGGACGGTTTCACCCCTCCACTTT. Translation gives CASTVQGTVSPLHF. The rearrangement uses TRBV28 and TRBJ1-6, with 7 bases that match TRBD1. V trimming: 7 bases; J trimming: 9 bases; junction bases outside the gene matches: 9. The CDR3 covers 14 residues. Germline CDR1 MDHEN, CDR2 SYDVKM.

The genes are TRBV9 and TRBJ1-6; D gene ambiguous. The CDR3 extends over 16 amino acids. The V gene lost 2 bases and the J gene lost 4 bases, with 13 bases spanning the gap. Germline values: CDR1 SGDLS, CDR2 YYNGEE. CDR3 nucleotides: TGTGCCAGCAGCGTCTCCCGGGAAATATATAATTCACCCCTCCACTTT. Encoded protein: CASSVSREIYNSPLHF.

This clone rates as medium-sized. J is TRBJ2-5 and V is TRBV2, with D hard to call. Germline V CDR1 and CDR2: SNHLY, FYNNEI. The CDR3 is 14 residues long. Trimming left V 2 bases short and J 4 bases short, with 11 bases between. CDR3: CASSERVVAETQYF. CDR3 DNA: TGTGCCAGCAGTGAACGGGTGGTCGCAGAGACCCAGTACTTC.

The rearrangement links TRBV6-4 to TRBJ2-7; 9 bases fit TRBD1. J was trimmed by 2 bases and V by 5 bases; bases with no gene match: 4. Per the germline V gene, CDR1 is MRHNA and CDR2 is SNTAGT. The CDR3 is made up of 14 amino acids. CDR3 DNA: TGTGCCAGCAGTATAGGGACAGGGCCCTACGAGCAGTACGTC. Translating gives CASSIGTGPYEQYV.

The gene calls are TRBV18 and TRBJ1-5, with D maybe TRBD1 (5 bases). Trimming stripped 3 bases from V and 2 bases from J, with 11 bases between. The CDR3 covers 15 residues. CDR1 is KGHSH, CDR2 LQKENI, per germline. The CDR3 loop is CASSPGEGRNQPQHF. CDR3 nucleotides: TGTGCCAGCTCACCCGGGGAGGGACGCAATCAGCCCCAGCATTTT.

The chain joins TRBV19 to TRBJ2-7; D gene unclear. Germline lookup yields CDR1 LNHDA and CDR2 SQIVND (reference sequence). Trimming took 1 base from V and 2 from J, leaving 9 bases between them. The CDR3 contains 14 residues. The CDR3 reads CASSIGTETYEQYF. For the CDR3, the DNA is TGTGCCAGTAGTATAGGTACAGAAACCTACGAGCAGTACTTC.

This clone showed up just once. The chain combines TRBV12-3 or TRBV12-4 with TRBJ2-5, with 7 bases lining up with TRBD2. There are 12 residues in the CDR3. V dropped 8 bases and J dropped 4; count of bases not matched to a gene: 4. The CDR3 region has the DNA TGTGCCAGCGTGGGGGGGGGAGAGACCCAGTACTTC. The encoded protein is CASVGGGETQYF.

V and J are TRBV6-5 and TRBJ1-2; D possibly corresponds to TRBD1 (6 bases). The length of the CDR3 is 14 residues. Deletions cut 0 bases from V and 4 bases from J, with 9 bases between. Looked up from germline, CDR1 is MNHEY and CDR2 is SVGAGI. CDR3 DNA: TGTGCCAGCAGTTACTCGGGGGACACCTATGGCTACACCTTC. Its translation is CASSYSGDTYGYTF.

CDR3 residues: CASSTWGVGTDTQYF. The CDR3 DNA follows: TGTGCCAGCAGCACGTGGGGGGTGGGCACAGATACGCAGTATTTT. This chain links TRBV28 with TRBJ2-3; possibly TRBD2 for D (6 bases). CDR1 is MDHEN, CDR2 SYDVKM, per germline. Between the trimmed V and J ends, which lost 6 bases and 1 base, there was a span of 14 bases. The CDR3 is 15 residues long.

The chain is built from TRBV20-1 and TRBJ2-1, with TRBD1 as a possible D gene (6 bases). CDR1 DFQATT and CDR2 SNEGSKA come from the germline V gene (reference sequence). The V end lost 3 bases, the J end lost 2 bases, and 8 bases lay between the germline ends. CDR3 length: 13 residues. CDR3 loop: CSASRTAYNEQFF. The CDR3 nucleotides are TGCAGTGCTAGTAGGACAGCCTACAATGAGCAGTTCTTC.

This chain's CDR3 is CASSSNPSRLSYNEQFF. CDR3 in DNA: TGTGCCAGCAGCTCGAACCCGAGTCGACTATCCTACAATGAGCAGTTCTTC. The chain has TRBV7-2 and TRBJ2-1; the D gene is possibly TRBD2 (5 bases). V was pared by 4 bases and J by 1 base, with 17 bases between. This CDR3 has 17 amino acids. Germline V CDR1 and CDR2: SGHTA, FQGNSA.

The CDR3 DNA sequence: TGTGCCAGCAGTAAATTCGGGGAGCTAGCGGGGAACAATGAGCAGTTCTTC. Translating gives CASSKFGELAGNNEQFF. The rearrangement joins TRBV2 to TRBJ2-1; 9 bases are shared with TRBD2. The CDR3 spans 17 residues. From germline, CDR1 is SNHLY and CDR2 FYNNEI. V shed 5 bases, J shed 5 bases, and the junction held 13 bases outside the gene matches.

As DNA, the CDR3 is TGCGCCAGCAGCGACGGGACTAGCGGGGGGGTCCAAGAGACCCAGTACTTC. Amino acids: CASSDGTSGGVQETQYF. The chain links TRBV5-1 to TRBJ2-5; 16 nucleotides agree with TRBD2. This CDR3 spans 17 amino acids. Per germline, CDR1 SGHRS and CDR2 YFSETQ. V dropped 4 bases and J dropped 1; count of bases not matched to a gene: 4.

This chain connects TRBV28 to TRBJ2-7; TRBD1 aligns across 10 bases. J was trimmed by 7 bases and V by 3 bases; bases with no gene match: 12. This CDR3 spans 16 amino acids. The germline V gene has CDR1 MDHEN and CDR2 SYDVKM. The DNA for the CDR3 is TGTGCCAGCAGTTTGGGCTGGGGACAGGGGAGAACGGAGCAGTACTTC. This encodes CASSLGWGQGRTEQYF.

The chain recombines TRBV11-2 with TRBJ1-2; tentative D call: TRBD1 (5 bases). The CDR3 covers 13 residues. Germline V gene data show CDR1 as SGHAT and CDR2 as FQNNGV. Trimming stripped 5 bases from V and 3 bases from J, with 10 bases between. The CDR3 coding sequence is TGTGCCAGCAGCCGGACCAGGGACTATGGCTACACCTTC. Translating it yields CASSRTRDYGYTF.

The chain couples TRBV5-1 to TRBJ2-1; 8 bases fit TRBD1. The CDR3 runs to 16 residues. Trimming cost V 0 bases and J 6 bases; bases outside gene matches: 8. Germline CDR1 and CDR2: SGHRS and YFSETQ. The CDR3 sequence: CASSLATSTGVNEQFF. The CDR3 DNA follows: TGCGCCAGCAGCTTGGCAACGTCGACAGGGGTCAATGAGCAGTTCTTC.

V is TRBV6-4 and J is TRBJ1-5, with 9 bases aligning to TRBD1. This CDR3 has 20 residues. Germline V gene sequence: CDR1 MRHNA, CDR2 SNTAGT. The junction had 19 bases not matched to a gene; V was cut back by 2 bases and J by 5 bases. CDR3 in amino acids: CASSDNWAGTGTGDDQPQHF. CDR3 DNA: TGTGCCAGCAGTGACAATTGGGCCGGGACAGGGACGGGAGACGATCAGCCCCAGCATTTT.

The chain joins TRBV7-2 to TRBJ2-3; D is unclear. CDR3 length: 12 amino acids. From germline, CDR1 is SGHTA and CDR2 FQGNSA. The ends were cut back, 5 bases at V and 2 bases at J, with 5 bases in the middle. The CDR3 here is CASSPDTDTQYF. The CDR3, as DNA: TGTGCCAGCAGCCCAGACACAGATACGCAGTATTTT.

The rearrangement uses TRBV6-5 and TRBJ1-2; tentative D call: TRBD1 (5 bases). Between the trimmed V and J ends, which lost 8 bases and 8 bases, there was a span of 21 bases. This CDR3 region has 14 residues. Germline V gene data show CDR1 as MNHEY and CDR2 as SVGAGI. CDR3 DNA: TGTGCCAGCGGTAGGACATCCTTTACGGGCGGCTACACCTTC. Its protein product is CASGRTSFTGGYTF.

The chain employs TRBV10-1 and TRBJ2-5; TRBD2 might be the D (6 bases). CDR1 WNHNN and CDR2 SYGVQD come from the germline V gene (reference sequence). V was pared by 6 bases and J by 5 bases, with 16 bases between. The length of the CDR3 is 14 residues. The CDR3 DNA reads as TGCGCCAGCAGCCCTAGCGATCCCACTGAGACCCAGTACTTC. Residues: CASSPSDPTETQYF.

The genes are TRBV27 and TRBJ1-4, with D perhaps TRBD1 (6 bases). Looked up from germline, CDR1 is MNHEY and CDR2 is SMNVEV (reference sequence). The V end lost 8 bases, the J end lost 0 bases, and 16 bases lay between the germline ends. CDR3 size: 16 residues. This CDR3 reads CASSPQGLPTNEKLFF. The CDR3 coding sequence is TGTGCCAGCTCCCCCCAGGGGCTACCAACTAATGAAAAACTGTTTTTT.

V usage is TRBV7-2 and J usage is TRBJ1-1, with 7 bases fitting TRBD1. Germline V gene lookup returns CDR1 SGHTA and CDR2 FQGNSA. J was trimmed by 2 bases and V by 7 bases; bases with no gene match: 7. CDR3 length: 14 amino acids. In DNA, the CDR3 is TGTGCCAGCACCGTCGACAGGGTAAACACTGAAGCTTTCTTT. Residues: CASTVDRVNTEAFF.